This is a list of T cell receptor beta chains from one sample in a study of T cell repertoires in cytomegalovirus infection. Using its own MiXCR run on the reads, TCRdb lists one record per CDR3 protein. The data show approximately 500,000 distinct CDR3 sequences, 16% seen once. The sequenced material came from CD8+ T cells from PBMCs. The receptors derive from a human donor in good health (CMV status not recorded). Some clones in this sample may be carry-over from other donors' samples. CDR3s include the opening cysteine and the closing phenylalanine or tryptophan. Fields, in order: clone size, V gene, D gene, J gene, CDR3 protein, CDR3 DNA. The D gene is left open where the match is weak. Size values are once, few and many counts, or a class for expanded clones, and some rows have none.

clone_size: many
v_call: TRBV7-6
d_call: TRBD1
j_call: TRBJ2-6
cdr3_aa: CASSLGGAGANVLTF
cdr3_nt: TGTGCCAGCAGTTTAGGGGGCGCTGGGGCCAACGTCCTGACTTTC

clone_size: NA
v_call: TRBV10-3
d_call: TRBD1
j_call: TRBJ1-5
cdr3_aa: CAISEGRANRGSNQPQHF
cdr3_nt: TGTGCCATCAGTGAGGGTCGGGCTAACAGGGGTAGCAATCAGCCCCAGCATTTT

clone_size: many
v_call: TRBV5-4
d_call: NA
j_call: TRBJ2-5
cdr3_aa: CASSLEGLQETQYF
cdr3_nt: TGTGCCAGCAGCTTGGAAGGGCTGCAAGAGACCCAGTACTTC

clone_size: many
v_call: TRBV4-1
d_call: NA
j_call: TRBJ1-6
cdr3_aa: CASSHAQGQGNSPLHF
cdr3_nt: TGCGCCAGCAGCCATGCTCAGGGGCAGGGTAATTCACCCCTCCACTTT

clone_size: NA
v_call: TRBV9
d_call: TRBD2
j_call: TRBJ2-7
cdr3_aa: CASSREAGGTSYEQYF
cdr3_nt: TGTGCCAGCAGCCGCGAAGCGGGAGGCACCTCCTACGAGCAGTACTTC

clone_size: NA
v_call: TRBV30
d_call: TRBD2
j_call: TRBJ2-5
cdr3_aa: CAWSLWGGGETQYF
cdr3_nt: TGTGCCTGGAGTCTTTGGGGGGGTGGAGAGACCCAGTACTTC

clone_size: many
v_call: TRBV25-1
d_call: NA
j_call: TRBJ1-5
cdr3_aa: CASSVGHNNQPQHF
cdr3_nt: TGTGCCAGCAGTGTTGGACACAATAATCAGCCCCAGCATTTT

clone_size: NA
v_call: TRBV19
d_call: NA
j_call: TRBJ2-3
cdr3_aa: CASRKVGGLDTQYF
cdr3_nt: TGTGCCAGTAGGAAGGTAGGGGGGCTGGATACGCAGTATTTT

clone_size: many
v_call: TRBV7-8
d_call: NA
j_call: TRBJ2-3
cdr3_aa: CASSLGVSSTDTQYF
cdr3_nt: TGTGCCAGCAGCTTAGGAGTTTCTAGCACAGATACGCAGTATTTT

clone_size: many
v_call: TRBV6-1
d_call: TRBD2
j_call: TRBJ2-7
cdr3_aa: CASRSRWGGSLDEQYF
cdr3_nt: TGTGCCAGCAGGTCCCGGTGGGGGGGATCCCTGGACGAGCAGTACTTC

clone_size: NA
v_call: TRBV30
d_call: NA
j_call: TRBJ2-7
cdr3_aa: CAWSQGAASYEQYF
cdr3_nt: TGTGCCTGGAGTCAAGGGGCAGCCTCCTACGAGCAGTACTTC

clone_size: NA
v_call: TRBV18
d_call: NA
j_call: TRBJ2-5
cdr3_aa: CASSPPFGEQTQYF
cdr3_nt: TGTGCCAGCTCACCACCTTTCGGGGAACAGACCCAGTACTTC

clone_size: NA
v_call: TRBV5-6
d_call: NA
j_call: TRBJ2-1
cdr3_aa: CASSLPDFDNEQFF
cdr3_nt: TGTGCCAGCAGCTTACCCGACTTCGACAATGAGCAGTTCTTC

clone_size: few
v_call: TRBV27
d_call: NA
j_call: TRBJ2-1
cdr3_aa: CASKVAGGPYNEQFF
cdr3_nt: TGTGCCAGCAAGGTGGCAGGTGGCCCCTACAATGAGCAGTTCTTC

clone_size: many
v_call: TRBV20-1
d_call: NA
j_call: TRBJ1-1
cdr3_aa: CSARDPDGLFNTEAFF
cdr3_nt: TGCAGTGCTAGAGATCCGGACGGGCTATTTAACACTGAAGCTTTCTTT

clone_size: many
v_call: TRBV7-2
d_call: TRBD2
j_call: TRBJ2-7
cdr3_aa: CASSFASGRASYEQYF
cdr3_nt: TGTGCCAGCAGCTTTGCTAGCGGGAGGGCCTCCTACGAGCAGTACTTC

clone_size: NA
v_call: TRBV2
d_call: NA
j_call: TRBJ1-2
cdr3_aa: CASSEETPPPGYTF
cdr3_nt: TGTGCCAGCAGTGAGGAGACGCCTCCCCCTGGCTACACCTTC

clone_size: many
v_call: TRBV2
d_call: NA
j_call: TRBJ2-7
cdr3_aa: CASKETEGLEQYF
cdr3_nt: TGTGCCAGCAAGGAGACGGAGGGACTCGAGCAGTACTTC

clone_size: many
v_call: TRBV7-9
d_call: TRBD2
j_call: TRBJ2-7
cdr3_aa: CASSARLAGDYEQYF
cdr3_nt: TGTGCCAGCAGCGCCCGACTAGCGGGAGACTACGAGCAGTACTTC

clone_size: NA
v_call: TRBV7-2
d_call: NA
j_call: TRBJ1-2
cdr3_aa: CASSQTWGALAWGYTF
cdr3_nt: TGTGCAAGCAGCCAAACTTGGGGGGCGTTGGCTTGGGGCTACACCTTC

clone_size: NA
v_call: TRBV27
d_call: NA
j_call: TRBJ2-2
cdr3_aa: CASSLGDSTGELFF
cdr3_nt: TGTGCCAGCAGTTTGGGAGATTCCACCGGGGAGCTGTTTTTT

clone_size: NA
v_call: TRBV4-1
d_call: TRBD2
j_call: TRBJ2-1
cdr3_aa: CASRAGGFSSYNEQFF
cdr3_nt: TGCGCCAGCCGGGCGGGGGGCTTCAGCTCCTACAATGAGCAGTTCTTC

clone_size: few
v_call: TRBV6-1
d_call: NA
j_call: TRBJ1-6
cdr3_aa: CASMHRDRPSPLHF
cdr3_nt: TGTGCCAGCATGCACCGGGACCGGCCATCACCCCTCCACTTT

clone_size: many
v_call: TRBV7-9
d_call: TRBD1
j_call: TRBJ1-1
cdr3_aa: CASSATGTGNTEAFF
cdr3_nt: TGTGCCAGCAGCGCAACCGGGACAGGGAACACTGAAGCTTTCTTT

clone_size: once
v_call: TRBV5-8
d_call: TRBD2
j_call: TRBJ2-7
cdr3_aa: CASSSRVGYGLAYEQYF
cdr3_nt: TGTGCCAGCAGCTCCCGGGTGGGGTACGGACTAGCCTACGAGCAGTACTTC

clone_size: many
v_call: TRBV7-6
d_call: NA
j_call: TRBJ2-2
cdr3_aa: CASSVRSGQTPTGELFF
cdr3_nt: TGTGCCAGCAGCGTAAGGTCTGGACAAACCCCCACCGGGGAGCTGTTTTTT

clone_size: many
v_call: TRBV6-1
d_call: NA
j_call: TRBJ1-1
cdr3_aa: CASSGSGTGHTEAFF
cdr3_nt: TGTGCCAGCAGTGGCTCCGGGACGGGGCACACTGAAGCTTTCTTT